A single sample is the source of the 11 T cell receptor beta chains below, sequenced in a study of control samples from healthy donors and cancer patients. Produced via immunoSEQ multiplex PCR; TCRdb's table is partial and in-frame only. The data show some 410,000 clones, roughly 90% seen once. The specimen was PBMCs. Receptors originate from a man in his forties with head and neck cancer.

V and J are TRBV4-1 and TRBJ2-1; TRBD2 matches at 8 bases. With V trimmed by 3 bases and J by 4 bases, 8 bases remained unmatched. Germline V gene lookup returns CDR1 MGHRA and CDR2 YSYEKL. This CDR3 is 16 amino acids long. CDR3 DNA: TGCGCCAGCAGCCACGGGGGGGGACTGGGATACAATGAGCAGTTCTTC. Encoded protein: CASSHGGGLGYNEQFF.

This chain joins TRBV5-1 and TRBJ1-6; the D gene is possibly TRBD1 (6 bases). Trimming removed 3 bases from V and 8 bases from J, with 15 bases in between. This CDR3 spans 15 amino acids. Germline V gene data show CDR1 as SGHRS and CDR2 as YFSETQ. The chain's CDR3 is CASSSIGGEDSPLHF. The CDR3 DNA follows: TGCGCCAGCAGCTCGATAGGGGGTGAGGATTCACCCCTCCACTTT.

In its sample, this clone was seen once. This CDR3 is also generated by other DNA sequences in the sample. The CDR3 bases are TGTGCCAGCAGCCCTGGTACAGGTGGGACTGAAGCTTTCTTT. Residues: CASSPGTGGTEAFF. The chain uses TRBV5-5 and TRBJ1-1; D perhaps matches TRBD1 (5 bases). With 4 bases removed from V and 5 bases from J, the gap between germline ends came to 15 bases. There are 14 residues in the CDR3. Germline assignment: CDR1 SGHKS and CDR2 YYEKEE (reference sequence).

CDR3 coding DNA: TGTGCCACCAGAACGGGGGACAGGCTTGCGGACATTCAGTACTTC. It specifies CATRTGDRLADIQYF. The J gene is TRBJ2-4, the V gene TRBV24-1; 8 bases agree with TRBD1. V lost 7 bases to trimming and J lost 8 bases; unmatched junction nucleotides: 12. CDR3 length: 15 amino acids. From germline, CDR1 is KGHDR and CDR2 SFDVKD.

The CDR3 DNA is TGTGCCTGGCAACGTGGGGGGGGAAATGGTGAGCAGTTCTTC. Protein: CAWQRGGGNGEQFF. This chain uses TRBV30 with TRBJ2-1; 7 bases are a match to TRBD2. Germline V gene data show CDR1 as GTSNPN and CDR2 as SVGIG (reference sequence). The CDR3 covers 14 residues. Trimming cost V 5 bases and J 9 bases; bases outside gene matches: 13.

CDR3 residues: CATSEPGQGSNQPQHF. CDR3 sequence (DNA): TGTGCCACCAGTGAACCCGGACAGGGAAGCAATCAGCCCCAGCATTTT. J is TRBJ1-5 and V is TRBV24-1; TRBD1 matches 8 bases. The CDR3 totals 16 residues. The J segment lost 1 base and the V segment lost 4 bases, leaving 5 bases of the junction unmatched. CDR1 and CDR2 from the germline V gene are KGHDR and SFDVKD.

This rearrangement joins TRBV10-1 to TRBJ2-3, with 9 bases fitting TRBD2. Germline values: CDR1 WNHNN, CDR2 SYGVQD (reference sequence). After removal of 5 bases from V and 1 base from J, the junction contained 7 bases not matched to a gene. The CDR3 loop spans 16 amino acids. CDR3 in DNA: TGCGCCAGCAGTTTGTCTGCGGGGGGGGGCACAGATACGCAGTATTTT. Translating gives CASSLSAGGGTDTQYF.

This chain uses TRBV9 with TRBJ1-2; D is possibly TRBD1 (5 bases). With 0 bases removed from V and 1 base from J, the gap between germline ends came to 7 bases. The CDR3 loop spans 14 amino acids. The germline V gene has CDR1 SGDLS and CDR2 YYNGEE. CDR3 residues: CASSVATDNYGYTF. In DNA, the CDR3 is TGTGCCAGCAGCGTAGCGACAGATAACTATGGCTACACCTTC.

The rearrangement joins TRBV6-1 to TRBJ2-7, with 9 nucleotides matching TRBD1. V was pared by 4 bases and J by 3 bases, with 10 bases of the junction left unmatched. The germline CDR1 and CDR2 sequences are MNHNS and SASEGT. CDR3 size: 16 residues. CDR3 DNA: TGTGCCAGCAGTGGCGTCGGGGGGACAGGGTACTACGAGCAGTACTTC. This gives the protein CASSGVGGTGYYEQYF.

This clone appeared a few times. The chain uses TRBV12-3 or TRBV12-4 and TRBJ1-2; D is unclear. The CDR3 extends over 13 amino acids. Trimming shortened V by 3 bases and J by 2 bases, and 7 bases separated the two germline ends. CDR3 bases: TGTGCCAGCAGTTTGGCCCCAAACTATGGCTACACCTTC. Its protein is CASSLAPNYGYTF.

V is TRBV7-2 and J is TRBJ2-7; the match to TRBD1 covers 9 bases. CDR3 length equals 15 residues. Per germline, CDR1 SGHTA and CDR2 FQGNSA. V was pared by 2 bases and J by 3 bases, with 5 bases of the junction left unmatched. In DNA, the CDR3 is TGTGCCAGCAGCTTAAGCGGGACAGGGCTCTACGAGCAGTACTTC. Amino acids: CASSLSGTGLYEQYF. Variable domain in full (rest from reference TRBV7-2 and TRBJ2-7): GAGVSQSPSNKVTEKGKDVELRCDPISGHTALYWYRQSLGQGLEFLIYFQGNSAPDKSGLPSDRFSAERTGGSVSTLTIQRTQQEDSAVYLCASSLSGTGLYEQYFGPGTRLTVT.